A single sample gave rise to the 12 T cell receptor beta chains below, sequenced in a study of breast tumors, draining lymph nodes, adjacent tissues. Samples came from axillary lymph nodes draining the breast cancer. MiXCR was run by TCRdb on the multiplex PCR reads, yielding one entry per CDR3 protein. The data show around 150,000 distinct CDR3 sequences, about 20% seen once. Sequencing input: axillary lymph node tissue. The source is a female donor with breast cancer. Some clones in this sample may be carry-over from other donors' samples.

The gene calls are TRBV6-2 or TRBV6-3 and TRBJ2-1; 11 nucleotides agree with TRBD1. The DNA end lines up better with TRBJ1-1; the J call may be wrong. The length of the CDR3 is 14 residues. Germline loops: CDR1 MNHEY, CDR2 SVGEGT. In nucleotides, the CDR3 is TGTGCCAGCAGATCCGGGACAGGGGGCACTGAAGCTTTCTTT. Translation: CASRSGTGGTEAFF.

This clonotype has at least ten counts. CDR3 bases: TGTGCCAGCAGCTTTGACAGTCCCTACAATGAGCAGTTCTTC. This sequence encodes CASSFDSPYNEQFF. The chain has TRBV11-2 and TRBJ2-1; D possibly corresponds to TRBD1 (5 bases). The CDR3 is made up of 14 amino acids. V dropped 3 bases and J dropped 2 bases, with 8 bases sitting between them. CDR1 is SGHAT and CDR2 is FQNNGV in the germline V gene.

Turning to this clonotype: Given a much more abundant clone one base away, this may be a read error. The chain combines TRBV11-2 with TRBJ2-7; no firm D call. This CDR3 spans 14 amino acids. CDR1 is SGHAT and CDR2 is FQNNGV in the germline V gene. V was trimmed by 0 bases and J by 4 bases, leaving 10 bases between them. The CDR3 DNA is TGTGCCAGCAGCTTAGACCTAGTGGGTTACGAGCAGTACTTC. This translates into CASSLDLVGYEQYF.

Notes on this clonotype: This could be a read error, since a much larger clone is one nucleotide away. This rearrangement joins TRBV2 to TRBJ2-3; 12 positions match TRBD1. Germline V gene data show CDR1 as SNHLY and CDR2 as FYNNEI. The CDR3 length is 16 residues. CDR3 DNA sequence: TGTGCCAGCAGTGAGGGGACAGGGGGCAGCGCAGATACGCGGTATTTT. Translated: CASSEGTGGSADTRYF.

This clonotype was seen ten or more times. The chain combines TRBV29-1 with TRBJ1-2, with 9 bases aligning to TRBD1. After removal of 0 bases from V and 7 bases from J, the junction contained 3 bases not matched to a gene. The CDR3 loop spans 13 amino acids. Germline V gene data show CDR1 as SQVTM and CDR2 as ANQGSEA. DNA of the CDR3: TGCAGCGTTGAAGATCGGGACAGGGCTGGCTACACCTTC. Residues: CSVEDRDRAGYTF.

This clonotype showed up many times. The rearrangement uses TRBV4-2 and TRBJ2-5; tentative D call: TRBD1 (6 bases). The V end was cut by 0 bases, the J end by 6 bases, with 8 bases between. Germline loops: CDR1 LGHNA, CDR2 YNFKEQ. There are 13 residues in the CDR3. CDR3: CASSQEGAQTQYF. The DNA of the CDR3 is TGTGCCAGCAGCCAAGAGGGGGCGCAGACCCAGTACTTC.

This clonotype came up many times. The chain combines TRBV6-2 or TRBV6-3 with TRBJ2-7; 8 bases are shared with TRBD2. The junction had 8 bases not matched to a gene; V was cut back by 4 bases and J by 0 bases. Germline V gene sequence: CDR1 MNHEY, CDR2 SVGEGT. The CDR3 covers 16 residues. CDR3 bases: TGTGCCAGCAGTTTCTCCCAGCGGGGGAACTCCTACGAGCAGTACTTC. It is translated as CASSFSQRGNSYEQYF.

This clonotype was seen ten or more times. The genes are TRBV5-1 and TRBJ1-4, with a weak D call TRBD1 (6 bases). The CDR3 totals 15 residues. V dropped 0 bases and J dropped 0 bases, with 6 bases sitting between them. The germline CDR1 and CDR2 sequences are SGHRS and YFSETQ. CDR3 in amino acids: CASSLEGATNEKLFF. The CDR3 nucleotides read TGCGCCAGCAGCTTGGAGGGGGCAACTAATGAAAAACTGTTTTTT. The variable domain in full, completed from reference TRBV5-1 and TRBJ1-4, reads KAGVTQTPRYLIKTRGQQVTLSCSPISGHRSVSWYQQTPGQGLQFLFEYFSETQRNKGNFPGRFSGRQFSNSRSEMNVSTLELGDSALYLCASSLEGATNEKLFFGSGTQLSVL.

Concerning this clonotype: A much larger clonotype is one base distant, so this may be a read error. The V call is TRBV19, the J call TRBJ2-1, with TRBD2 identical over 9 bases. The germline CDR1 and CDR2 sequences are LNHDA and SQIVND (reference sequence). The length of the CDR3 is 16 residues. V lost 4 bases and J lost 3; bases outside the gene matches: 7. CDR3 sequence (DNA): TGTGCCAGTAGTAAGTGGCTAGCGGGGAGCTACAATGAGCAGTTCTTC. This gives the protein CASSKWLAGSYNEQFF. The full variable domain, in which reference TRBV19 and TRBJ2-1 provide the parts outside the CDR3, is DGGITQSPKYLFRKEGQNVTLSCEQNLNHDAMYWYRQDPGQGLRLIYYSQIVNDFQKGDIAEGYSVSREKKESFPLTVTSAQKNPTAFYLCASSKWLAGSYNEQFFGPGTRLTVL.

This clonotype was counted at least ten times. The rearrangement joins TRBV15 to TRBJ2-5; D is possibly TRBD2 (5 bases). V was clipped by 1 base and J by 5 bases, with 8 bases between them. CDR1 is LNHNV, CDR2 YYDKDF, per germline (reference sequence). The CDR3 extends over 13 amino acids. CDR3 amino acids: CATSRGGWETQYF. CDR3 DNA sequence: TGTGCCACCAGCAGAGGAGGGTGGGAGACCCAGTACTTC.

This clonotype was detected many times. V is TRBV6-4 and J is TRBJ2-3; the D gene is possibly TRBD2 (5 bases). V lost 3 bases, J lost 2 bases, and 12 bases lay in between. The CDR3 consists of 15 residues. Per germline, CDR1 MRHNA and CDR2 SNTAGT. CDR3 in DNA: TGTGCCAGCAGTGAGAACGGACTCCCCACAGATACGCAGTATTTT. Residues: CASSENGLPTDTQYF.

In its sample, this clonotype was seen many times. The chain is built from TRBV9 and TRBJ2-1, with 7 bases fitting TRBD2. This CDR3 comprises 15 residues. Trimming at V came to 3 bases and at J to 2 bases, leaving 5 bases not matched to a gene. Germline values: CDR1 SGDLS, CDR2 YYNGEE. CDR3 region: CASSAREAPYNEQFF. In nucleotides, the CDR3 is TGTGCCAGCAGCGCCCGGGAGGCCCCCTACAATGAGCAGTTCTTC.